Listed below are T cell receptor beta chains from one sample, sequenced in a study of blood T cell repertoires in COVID-19. TCRdb's table, derived via immunoSEQ multiplex PCR, lists solely in-frame clones and lacks some. The sample carries roughly 200,000 clones, more than 80% recorded once. What was sequenced was peripheral blood. These receptors all come from a middle-aged woman with COVID-19, enrolled during active disease. Each CDR3 is given without its conserved first and last residue.

V gene	J gene	CDR3 protein
TRBV30	TRBJ1-1	AWSPGIEAF
TRBV7-9	TRBJ1-4	ASSLDGDRVIEKLF
TRBV5-1	TRBJ2-1	ASSIQTGGSLSSYNEQF
TRBV15	TRBJ1-4	ATSRDIEEKLF
TRBV6-1	TRBJ2-3	ASSERSSTDTQY
TRBV27	TRBJ2-2	ASSFSEYTGELF
TRBV28	TRBJ2-7	ASSLPPGTSGFYEQY
TRBV9	TRBJ2-1	ASSVAPGDYYEQF
TRBV27	TRBJ2-1	ASSLRTSGTEQF
TRBV28	TRBJ2-3	ASSRQGVTDTQY
TRBV19	TRBJ1-5	ASRTQGLDQPQH
TRBV30	TRBJ2-5	AWTGPPRQETQY
TRBV15	TRBJ2-7	ATSSGSGSLPYEQY
TRBV3-1/TRBV3-2	TRBJ1-2	ASSQGLAGSVYGYT
TRBV6-5	TRBJ1-2	ASIRERGNGYT
TRBV11-2	TRBJ2-5	ASSQSGGALETQY
TRBV2	TRBJ2-5	ASSGSGTGVLETQY
TRBV15	TRBJ1-4	ATSRFRQENEKLF
TRBV10-2	TRBJ1-6	ASSETFSRTGVSPLH
TRBV30	TRBJ1-3	AWTGTTGNTIY
TRBV6-5	TRBJ1-2	ASSFTGQGHYGYT
TRBV6-4	TRBJ2-2	ASGTSGGNTGELF
TRBV19	TRBJ2-2	ASSISSGTGELF
TRBV9	TRBJ2-3	ASSVGVSDTQY
TRBV4-2	TRBJ1-2	ASSQDPREHGYT
TRBV2	TRBJ1-3	ASSPGTGRSGNTIY
TRBV4-1	TRBJ1-1	ASSQDLRGGNTEAF
TRBV6-6	TRBJ2-1	ASSTNQGSEQF
TRBV19	TRBJ1-1	ASSEGRNTEAF
TRBV2	TRBJ1-5	ASSDDRNQPQH
TRBV30	TRBJ1-6	AWDRVENSPLH
TRBV3-1/TRBV3-2	TRBJ2-6	ASSLLRSGANVLT
TRBV6-1	TRBJ2-3	ASSEALAGGSVDTQY
TRBV5-4	TRBJ2-1	ASSGRTSGGEQF
TRBV7-9	TRBJ1-3	ASSLLLGNTIY
TRBV28	TRBJ2-7	ASRLRGPYEQY
TRBV27	TRBJ2-1	ASGDYGLNEQF
TRBV18	TRBJ1-1	ASSVLGTALSSTEAF
TRBV11-2	TRBJ2-3	ASSPHRDRGTDTQY
TRBV7-6	TRBJ2-3	ASSLLTGTSTDTQY
TRBV19	TRBJ2-1	ASNRDLTYNEQF
TRBV7-2	TRBJ2-2	ASSSGNTGELF
TRBV29-1	TRBJ1-2	SVEVFPHGYT
TRBV6-5	TRBJ2-1	ASRDSGSSYNEQF
TRBV3-1/TRBV3-2	TRBJ2-1	ASSQSGGGRADEQF
TRBV18	TRBJ2-1	ASSPRGSGSVREQF
TRBV13	TRBJ1-2	ASSAGQEGNYGYT
TRBV7-2	TRBJ1-1	ASSPTYGGTEAF
TRBV5-1	TRBJ1-6	ASSHSGQNSPLH
TRBV28	TRBJ2-1	ASNPSSSGSGEQF
TRBV28	TRBJ2-5	ASSYGSGLRETQY
TRBV10-3	TRBJ2-7	AITSTDSSYEQY
TRBV27	TRBJ1-2	ASSLGGTQTFYGYT
TRBV5-1	TRBJ1-5	ASSVRGGQPQH
TRBV6-5	TRBJ2-1	ASSYSRGGAREQF
TRBV19	TRBJ2-3	ASSFVAGGPSDTQY
TRBV2	TRBJ2-2	ASSGQGARTGELF